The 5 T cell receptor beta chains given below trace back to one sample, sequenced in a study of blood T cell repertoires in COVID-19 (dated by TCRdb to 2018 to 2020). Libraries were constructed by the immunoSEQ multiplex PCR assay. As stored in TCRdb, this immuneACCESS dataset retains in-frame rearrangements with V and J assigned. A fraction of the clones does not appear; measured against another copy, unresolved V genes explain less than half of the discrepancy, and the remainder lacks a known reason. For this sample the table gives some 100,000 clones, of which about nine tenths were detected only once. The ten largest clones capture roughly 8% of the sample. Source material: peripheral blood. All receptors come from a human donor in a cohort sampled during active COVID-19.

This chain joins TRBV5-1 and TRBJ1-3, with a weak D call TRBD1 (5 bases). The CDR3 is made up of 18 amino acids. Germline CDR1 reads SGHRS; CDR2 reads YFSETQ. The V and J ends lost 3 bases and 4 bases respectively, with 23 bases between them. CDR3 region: CASSSTVIAELSGNTIYF. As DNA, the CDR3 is TGCGCCAGCAGCTCGACAGTCATTGCTGAGCTTTCGGGAAACACCATATATTTT.

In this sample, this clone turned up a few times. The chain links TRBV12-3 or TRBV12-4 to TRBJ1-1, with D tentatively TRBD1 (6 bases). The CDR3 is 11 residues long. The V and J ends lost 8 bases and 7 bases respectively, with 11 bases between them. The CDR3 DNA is TGTGCCAGCTTAGAGGACAGTGAAGCTTTCTTT. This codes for CASLEDSEAFF.

The CDR3: CASSAHASSGANVLTF. The CDR3 DNA sequence: TGTGCCAGCAGCGCCCACGCGAGCTCTGGGGCCAACGTCCTGACTTTC. The V gene is TRBV7-3, the J gene TRBJ2-6; D remains ambiguous. Trimming removed 5 bases from V and 0 bases from J, with 11 bases in between. The CDR3 loop spans 16 amino acids. CDR1 SGHTA and CDR2 FQGTGA come from the germline V gene.

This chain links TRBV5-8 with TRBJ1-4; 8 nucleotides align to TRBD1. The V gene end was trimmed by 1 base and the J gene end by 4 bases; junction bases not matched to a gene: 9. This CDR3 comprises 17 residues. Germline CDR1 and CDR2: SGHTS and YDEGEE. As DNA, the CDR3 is TGTGCCAGCAGCTTGTATCGACAGGGGAGGGTTAATGAAAAACTGTTTTTT. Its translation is CASSLYRQGRVNEKLFF.

The CDR3: CASRTQGQYTEAFF. Written as DNA, the CDR3 is TGTGCCAGCAGAACCCAAGGACAGTACACTGAAGCTTTCTTT. The chain is built from TRBV6-5 and TRBJ1-1, with a possible D match to TRBD1 (6 bases). This CDR3 region has 14 residues. The ends were cut back, 6 bases at V and 3 bases at J, with 14 bases in the middle. In germline, CDR1 is MNHEY, CDR2 SVGAGI.